This TCR beta chain was profiled in a study of blood T cell repertoires in COVID-19 (dated by TCRdb to the early 2020s). For the wider study: Collaborator samples came from the United States, Italy and Spain and covered acute and convalescent phases of COVID-19. Where available, HLA class I and class II types were taken from metadata supplied by the sample provider and were not determined by assay-based typing. The material from the prospective study consisted of cDNA or gDNA derived from T cells, B-cell-depleted T cells, or PBMCs. Samples came from the ongoing ImmuneRACE study (first 160 participants) plus 1,254 subjects from 6 global collaborators. The sample metadata nearly always contained a de-identified subject ID, COVID-19 status, age in years and sex. Deeply sampled blood TCRbeta repertoires from subjects exposed to, actively infected with, or recovered from COVID-19 were included in the dataset. The repertoires were made available in a free public database intended to serve as a resource for research on the immune response to SARS-CoV-2. What the authors observed across the whole study: The quantity of clinical and demographic metadata differed by source and by participant and was supplied without curation.

Enrolling through a virtual design, the prospective study's participants ranged in age from roughly 18 to 100 years and lived across about two dozen United States geographic areas. To assign participants to cohorts, the prospective study relied on clinical history that participants themselves reported in a screening survey and a study questionnaire. ImmuneRACE Cohort 3 recovered participants were defined by two consecutive negative NP/OP PCR tests, healthcare professional clearance, or symptom resolution. In the prospective study, mobile phlebotomists collected whole blood, serum and a nasopharyngeal or oropharyngeal swab from each participant. Prospective study participants could optionally give additional blood draws and questionnaires over an approximately two-month period. Prospective study blood samples were shipped either frozen or at room temperature before DNA extraction. A remark on this clone: It lacks a known antigen. No base qualities exist here, and no much larger clone lies one base off it.

From cysteine to phenylalanine, the CDR3 is 15 amino acids long. The only DNA kept is the CDR3, 45 bases in frame from the first base. Sequences SEHNR (CDR1) and FQNEAQ (CDR2) are obtained from the germline V gene (reference sequence). The V and J ends are trimmed by 3 bases and 4 bases, leaving 14 bases between them. The immunoSEQ Assay, a bias-controlled multiplex PCR, was used to amplify TCRbeta CDR3 regions from genomic DNA. The authors processed their data as follows. The number of nucleated cells in each sample was estimated from the amplification of reference gene primers within the assay. To quantify the absolute abundance of each unique TCRbeta CDR3 rearrangement, sequence reads were collapsed and filtered. For each sample, productive Simpson clonality was calculated as the square root of Simpson's diversity index over productive rearrangements. The source is immuneACCESS, and TCRdb retained only in-frame sequences with V and J called. Part of the clones is not carried over; for the studies checked, unresolved V genes explain less than half of this, and the remainder is unexplained. V and J calls and clone size are copied from that table; D and trimming were computed from the DNA. In all, the sample holds a few hundred thousand clones, and 80% to 90% of those were seen once. The ten largest clones take up more than 0.8% of the sample.

The clonotype comes from a man in his late teens or twenties who had recovered from COVID-19. Sequencing input: PBMCs or T cells enriched from blood (not recorded which). The rearranged segments are TRBV7-9 and TRBJ2-3; a weak D assignment points to TRBD2 (6 bases agree). The encoded CDR3 is CASSLGLMGADTQYF. The sequenced DNA is TGTGCCAGCAGCTTGGGACTTATGGGGGCAGATACGCAGTATTTT.